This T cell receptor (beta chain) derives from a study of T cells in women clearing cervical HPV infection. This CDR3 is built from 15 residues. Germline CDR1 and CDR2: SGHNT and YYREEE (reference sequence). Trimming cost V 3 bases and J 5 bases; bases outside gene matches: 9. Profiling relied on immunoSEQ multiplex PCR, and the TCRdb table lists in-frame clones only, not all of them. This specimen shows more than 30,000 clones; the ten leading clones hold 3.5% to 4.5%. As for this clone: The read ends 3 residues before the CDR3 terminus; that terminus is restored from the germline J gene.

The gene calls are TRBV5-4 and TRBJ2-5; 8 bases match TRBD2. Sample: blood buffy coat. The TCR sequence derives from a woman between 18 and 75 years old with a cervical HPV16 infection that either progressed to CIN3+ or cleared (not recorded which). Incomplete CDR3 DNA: TGTGCCAGCAGCTCTGTTGGCGGGGGGAGGGAGACC. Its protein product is CASSSVGGGRET. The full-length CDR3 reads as CASSSVGGGRETQYF. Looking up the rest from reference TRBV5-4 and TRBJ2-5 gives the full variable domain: ETGVTQSPTHLIKTRGQQVTLRCSSQSGHNTVSWYQQALGQGPQFIFQYYREEENGRGNFPPRFSGLQFPNYSSELNVNALELDDSALYLCASSSVGGGRETQYFGPGTRLLVL.